A single sample is the source of the 17 T cell receptor beta chains below, sequenced in a study of CD8+ T cells in alopecia areata. Described treatment: oral pan-JAK inhibitor, 5-10 mg twice daily. Extracted RNA was reverse transcribed into cDNA, the sequencing template. Profiled with immunoSEQ multiplex PCR; TCRdb holds only in-frame clones, not every one. The top ten hold more than 15% of the sample, which has about 140,000 clones, 45% to 60% seen once. The sample was CD8+ T cells sorted from blood, taken at week 4, from a patient treated with tofacitinib. The receptors here all came from a human donor with alopecia areata.

The rearrangement joins TRBV7-9 to TRBJ1-2; D gene ambiguous. The ends were cut back, 5 bases at V and 0 bases at J, with 16 bases in the middle. Per germline, CDR1 SEHNR and CDR2 FQNEAQ (reference sequence). This CDR3 has 16 residues. CDR3 residues: CASSARGSGANYGYTF. The DNA for the CDR3 is TGTGCCAGCAGCGCCCGCGGATCGGGAGCTAACTATGGCTACACCTTC.

This clone was counted only a few times. The gene calls are TRBV4-1 and TRBJ1-2; D not certain. CDR1 and CDR2 from the germline V gene are MGHRA and YSYEKL. V lost 3 bases and J lost 4, with 9 bases in between. This CDR3 spans 13 amino acids. The CDR3 region has the DNA TGCGCCAGCAGCCAGGGTTGGGGCTATGGCTACACCTTC. Its protein is CASSQGWGYGYTF.

This clone was detected a few times. The gene calls are TRBV5-6 and TRBJ2-3, with 10 bases matching TRBD2. The germline V gene encodes CDR1 SGHDT and CDR2 YYEEEE. V lost 0 bases to trimming and J lost 4 bases; unmatched junction nucleotides: 11. The CDR3 length is 18 residues. DNA for the CDR3: TGTGCCAGCAGCTTGGAGGGGCTAGCGGGGGCCGGTTCAGATACGCAGTATTTT. This gives the protein CASSLEGLAGAGSDTQYF. The full variable domain, with the rest looked up from reference TRBV5-6 and TRBJ2-3, is DAGVTQSPTHLIKTRGQQVTLRCSPKSGHDTVSWYQQALGQGPQFIFQYYEEEERQRGNFPDRFSGHQFPNYSSELNVNALLLGDSALYLCASSLEGLAGAGSDTQYFGPGTRLTVL.

The CDR3 coding sequence is TGTGCCTGGAGTTTAGCGGGGGGAAACTACGAGCAGTACTTC. Its protein is CAWSLAGGNYEQYF. The chain combines TRBV30 with TRBJ2-7, with TRBD2 matching 10 bases. After removal of 2 bases from V and 3 bases from J, the junction contained 4 bases not matched to a gene. Germline V gene sequence: CDR1 GTSNPN, CDR2 SVGIG (reference sequence). The CDR3 is 14 amino acids.

This clone appeared a single time. This chain connects TRBV9 to TRBJ2-5, with D possibly called TRBD1 or TRBD2 (5 bases each). Deletions cut 0 bases from V and 7 bases from J, with 16 bases between. The CDR3 has 15 amino acids. The V gene's germline CDR1 is SGDLS and CDR2 YYNGEE. DNA for the CDR3: TGTGCCAGCAGCGTAGCTTGGGACCCCAAGGGGACCCAGTACTTC. It specifies CASSVAWDPKGTQYF.

This clone occurred a few times. The chain uses TRBV7-9 and TRBJ2-5; 7 bases line up with TRBD2. V shed 6 bases, J shed 4 bases, and the junction held 14 bases outside the gene matches. The CDR3 covers 16 residues. The germline V gene encodes CDR1 SEHNR and CDR2 FQNEAQ (reference sequence). The CDR3 is CASSSKWVLARETQYF. CDR3 DNA sequence: TGTGCCAGCAGTTCTAAATGGGTACTAGCGCGAGAGACCCAGTACTTC.

CDR3 loop: CASSGYEQYF. The CDR3 DNA follows: TGTGCCAGCAGCGGATACGAGCAGTACTTC. J is TRBJ2-7 and V is TRBV11-2; D is uncertain. The CDR3 spans 10 residues. The V gene's germline CDR1 is SGHAT and CDR2 FQNNGV. Trimming cost V 5 bases and J 4 bases, with 3 bases left between them.

This clone was counted a few times. J is TRBJ2-1 and V is TRBV29-1, with D tentatively TRBD1 (7 bases). Germline V gives CDR1 SQVTM, CDR2 ANQGSEA. This CDR3 has 14 residues. CDR3 in DNA: TGCACCTATTCAGGGGGACTTACGAACAATGAGCAGTTCTTC. Translating it yields CTYSGGLTNNEQFF.

Comment on this clone: Other DNA sequences in this sample translate to the same CDR3. The CDR3 sequence is CASSYLDSNYGYTF. In nucleotides, the CDR3 is TGTGCCAGCAGTTACTTGGACAGTAACTATGGCTACACCTTC. The chain combines TRBV6-5 with TRBJ1-2; possibly TRBD1 for D (6 bases). V was trimmed by 1 base and J by 1 base, leaving 7 bases between them. The CDR3 sequence is 14 residues long. CDR1 and CDR2 (germline): MNHEY, SVGAGI.

The V call is TRBV4-1, the J call TRBJ1-2; D call uncertain. Per the germline V gene, CDR1 is MGHRA and CDR2 is YSYEKL. The CDR3 sequence is 16 residues long. Trimming stripped 2 bases from V and 6 bases from J, with 19 bases between. CDR3: CASSQSVGFELNGYTF. In nucleotides, the CDR3 is TGCGCCAGCAGCCAATCGGTAGGGTTCGAACTAAATGGCTACACCTTC.

This clone was seen only a few times. This chain connects TRBV15 to TRBJ1-5; D gene ambiguous. Trimming removed 0 bases at V and 0 bases at J, with 3 bases between. Germline CDR1 LNHNV, CDR2 YYDKDF (reference sequence). The CDR3 has 14 residues. The CDR3, as DNA: TGTGCCACCAGCAGAGAGGATAGCAATCAGCCCCAGCATTTT. This encodes CATSREDSNQPQHF.

The chain is built from TRBV30 and TRBJ2-2; no clear D. The CDR3 loop spans 17 amino acids. Germline CDR1 is GTSNPN and CDR2 is SVGIG (reference sequence). V was shortened by 0 bases and J by 1 base, with 15 bases between the two germline ends. The CDR3 is CAWSVQVGIENTGELFF. The CDR3 coding sequence is TGTGCCTGGAGTGTGCAAGTGGGAATAGAGAACACCGGGGAGCTGTTTTTT. Based on the CDR3 plus reference TRBV30 and TRBJ2-2, the full variable domain is SQTIHQWPATLVQPVGSPLSLECTVEGTSNPNLYWYRQAAGRGLQLLFYSVGIGQISSEVPQNLSASRPQDRQFILSSKKLLLSDSGFYLCAWSVQVGIENTGELFFGEGSRLTVL.

This clone was seen a handful of times. V is TRBV30 and J is TRBJ1-1; D is unresolved. Germline assignment: CDR1 GTSNPN and CDR2 SVGIG (reference sequence). This CDR3 contains 13 residues. The V and J ends lost 1 base and 2 bases respectively, with 8 bases between them. The CDR3 nucleotides are TGTGCCTGGAGTGCCGATCTAAACACTGAAGCTTTCTTT. As protein: CAWSADLNTEAFF.

V is TRBV6-1 and J is TRBJ1-6; D perhaps matches TRBD1 (5 bases). With 5 bases removed from V and 9 bases from J, the gap between germline ends came to 17 bases. CDR3 length: 15 amino acids. Germline CDR1 MNHNS, CDR2 SASEGT. The CDR3 spells CASSREGSSVSPLHF. In DNA, the CDR3 is TGTGCCAGCAGTCGTGAGGGGTCATCGGTTTCACCCCTCCACTTT.

This chain uses TRBV19 with TRBJ2-7; no clear D. V was shortened by 1 base and J by 2 bases, with 9 bases between the two germline ends. Germline CDR1 is LNHDA and CDR2 is SQIVND (reference sequence). The CDR3 covers 14 residues. The CDR3 nucleotides are TGTGCCAGTAGTATAGTACACGGGCCCTACGAGCAGTACTTC. Its translation: CASSIVHGPYEQYF.

The chain employs TRBV13 and TRBJ2-3, with a possible D match to TRBD2 (6 bases). This CDR3 comprises 14 residues. In germline, CDR1 is PRHDT, CDR2 FYEKMQ (reference sequence). The ends were cut back, 4 bases at V and 4 bases at J, with 12 bases in the middle. The CDR3 nucleotides are TGTGCCAGCAGCTGGGGGGATTTTTCAGATACGCAGTATTTT. It encodes CASSWGDFSDTQYF.

The chain recombines TRBV7-9 with TRBJ2-3; TRBD1 might be the D (5 bases). The V end lost 5 bases, the J end lost 0 bases, and 18 bases lay between the germline ends. The CDR3 sequence is 17 residues long. Per germline, CDR1 SEHNR and CDR2 FQNEAQ (reference sequence). In nucleotides, the CDR3 is TGTGCCAGCAGCCTTGGGCCGGACAAGCAAAGCACAGATACGCAGTATTTT. Amino acid sequence: CASSLGPDKQSTDTQYF.